This T cell receptor beta chain was profiled in a study of blood T cell repertoires in COVID-19. Across the whole study: The cDNA or gDNA used as material had been derived from T cells, B-cell-depleted T cells, or PBMCs.

Adults between roughly 18 and 100 years of age took part from 24 US areas. Cohorts were determined from participant-reported clinical history. In the original processing: Estimation of nucleated cell counts relied on the amplification of reference gene primers. TCRdb keeps only in-frame clones here, not all; method: immunoSEQ multiplex PCR. V, J and clone size were drawn from that table, and D and trimming were deduced from the DNA. The sample has some 200,000 clones, 82% seen once. Per the germline V gene, CDR1 is WSHSY and CDR2 is SAAADI. Trimming took 10 bases from V and 4 from J, leaving 20 bases between them. The CDR3 is 15 amino acids.

This TCR was sampled from a woman between 55 and 75 years old with acute COVID-19. The rearrangement joins TRBV10-2 to TRBJ1-3; D unresolved. Sequencing input: PBMCs or T cells enriched from blood (not recorded which). The CDR3 region has the DNA TGCGCCACCGGCGGGTTATGGGTCGGCGGAAACACCATATATTTT. Translated, it gives CATGGLWVGGNTIYF.